The rows below give T cell receptor beta chains drawn from one sample of a study of blood T cells in healthy people across ages. TCRdb passed the 5' RACE reads through MiXCR, listing each CDR3 protein once. The sample shows 1.5 million to 2 million distinct CDR3 sequences, about two fifths of them seen only once. The sample taken for sequencing was blood. The origin of the receptors is a human donor in good health. CDR3s include the opening cysteine and the closing phenylalanine or tryptophan. The D gene is left open where the match is weak. Clone sizes are given selectively: once, few, many, or a class where the clone is expanded.

v_call	d_call	clone_size	j_call	cdr3_aa	cdr3_nt
TRBV7-2	-	-	TRBJ2-4	CASSLDWGDIQYF	TGTGCCAGCAGCTTAGATTGGGGGGACATTCAGTACTTC
TRBV9	-	few	TRBJ2-3	CASSVEGGAGTDTQYF	TGTGCCAGCAGCGTAGAGGGGGGAGCGGGGACAGATACGCAGTATTTT
TRBV9	-	-	TRBJ2-3	CASSPPYLSTTDTQYF	TGTGCCAGCAGCCCACCGTACCTTTCAACCACAGATACGCAGTATTTT
TRBV2	TRBD1	-	TRBJ1-2	CASIRDSQSGYGYTF	TGTGCCAGCATCCGGGACAGCCAAAGCGGCTATGGCTACACCTTC
TRBV4-1	TRBD2	few	TRBJ2-1	CASRHSGGGYNEQFF	TGCGCCAGCAGACATAGCGGGGGAGGATACAATGAGCAGTTCTTC
TRBV5-1	-	-	TRBJ2-7	CASSLSRRGPYNEQYF	TGCGCCAGCAGCTTGAGTAGACGGGGGCCCTACAATGAGCAGTACTTC
TRBV18	-	few	TRBJ2-1	CASSRSVDNEQFF	TGTGCCAGCTCACGTAGCGTCGACAATGAGCAGTTCTTC
TRBV4-3	TRBD1	-	TRBJ1-2	CASSHYTGGQSGYTF	TGCGCCAGCAGCCATTATACAGGGGGCCAGAGTGGCTACACCTTC
TRBV27	TRBD1	-	TRBJ1-2	CASSLGPGGGLGGYTF	TGTGCCAGCAGTTTAGGGCCAGGGGGCGGTCTGGGAGGCTACACCTTC
TRBV5-6	-	-	TRBJ1-2	CASSLGSGAYDYTF	TGTGCCAGCAGCTTAGGCAGTGGGGCCTATGACTACACCTTC
TRBV7-9	-	few	TRBJ1-5	CASSLGGGPYSNQPQHF	TGTGCCAGCAGCTTAGGGGGAGGGCCTTATAGCAATCAGCCCCAGCATTTT
TRBV7-2	-	-	TRBJ2-3	CASSTRAGHTDTQYF	TGTGCCAGCAGCACCCGGGCGGGTCATACAGATACGCAGTATTTT
TRBV2	TRBD1	many	TRBJ2-6	CASSETGGSGANVLTF	TGTGCCAGCAGTGAAACAGGGGGCTCTGGGGCCAACGTCCTGACTTTC
TRBV20-1	TRBD1	-	TRBJ2-2	CSARDSRTGPTGELFF	TGCAGTGCTAGAGATTCCCGGACAGGGCCCACCGGGGAGCTGTTTTTT
TRBV20-1	TRBD2	-	TRBJ2-1	CSAGGQLAGKVNEQFF	TGCAGTGCTGGGGGGCAACTAGCGGGAAAGGTCAATGAGCAGTTCTTC
TRBV9	-	-	TRBJ2-1	CASSVELAPSSYNEQFF	TGTGCCAGCAGCGTAGAGCTAGCCCCAAGCTCCTACAATGAGCAGTTCTTC
TRBV20-1	-	-	TRBJ2-7	CSAQQVEQYF	TGCAGTGCCCAACAGGTAGAGCAGTACTTC
TRBV12-3/TRBV12-4	-	few	TRBJ1-4	CASSFLRAGTNEKLFF	TGTGCCAGTAGTTTTTTAAGAGCGGGAACTAATGAAAAACTGTTTTTT
TRBV5-6	TRBD1	few	TRBJ2-3	CASSRPGGSDTQYF	TGTGCCAGCAGCAGACCAGGGGGCTCAGATACGCAGTATTTT
TRBV28	-	-	TRBJ1-1	CASKGRNTEAFF	TGTGCCAGCAAGGGACGGAACACTGAAGCTTTCTTT
TRBV11-2	TRBD2	-	TRBJ2-1	CASSPVGRHGTSGGRAYNEQFF	TGTGCCAGCAGCCCCGTAGGGAGACATGGGACTAGCGGGGGACGGGCCTACAATGAGCAGTTCTTC
TRBV15	-	-	TRBJ2-5	CATSRDLGQHETQYF	TGTGCCACCAGCAGAGATCTGGGGCAACATGAGACCCAGTACTTC
TRBV3-1	TRBD1	-	TRBJ1-1	CASSAGYGQGNTEAFF	TGTGCCAGCAGCGCAGGATACGGACAGGGGAACACTGAAGCTTTCTTT
TRBV7-8	TRBD2	-	TRBJ2-7	CASSLGPLALGTYEQYF	TGTGCCAGCAGCTTAGGTCCACTAGCGTTGGGCACCTACGAGCAGTACTTC
TRBV12-3/TRBV12-4	-	-	TRBJ1-4	CASSQIRHKLFF	TGTGCCAGCAGTCAAATACGACACAAACTGTTTTTT
TRBV7-9	-	few	TRBJ2-1	CASSWWGSEYNEQFF	TGTGCCAGCAGCTGGTGGGGGTCAGAATACAATGAGCAGTTCTTC
TRBV4-1	-	-	TRBJ1-2	CASSGLRAEPNYGYTF	TGCGCCAGCTCCGGTCTTCGGGCGGAGCCTAACTATGGCTACACCTTC
TRBV4-1	-	-	TRBJ1-2	CASSQESGYISGGYTF	TGCGCCAGCAGCCAAGAGTCGGGGTACATTAGCGGTGGCTACACCTTC
TRBV21-1	-	-	TRBJ2-7	CASSKTYRVEIYEQYF	TGTGCCAGCAGCAAAACTTACAGGGTCGAAATCTACGAGCAGTACTTC
TRBV20-1	TRBD1	-	TRBJ2-3	CSAVTGVGADTQYF	TGCAGTGCCGTGACAGGGGTCGGGGCAGATACGCAGTATTTT
TRBV4-1	-	many	TRBJ2-6	CASSPLIGSGANVLTF	TGCGCCAGCAGCCCATTAATCGGATCTGGGGCCAACGTCCTGACTTTC
TRBV20-1	-	-	TRBJ1-2	CSASQRPNGYTF	TGCAGTGCTTCACAGCGCCCTAACGGCTACACCTTC
TRBV11-2	-	-	TRBJ1-2	CASSTGRYYGYTF	TGTGCCAGCAGCACGGGACGGTACTATGGCTACACCTTC
TRBV3-1	-	-	TRBJ2-5	CASSHPSWETQYF	TGTGCCAGCAGCCATCCGTCCTGGGAGACCCAGTACTTC
TRBV5-1	TRBD1	-	TRBJ1-2	CASQPGQGANLGYTF	TGCGCCAGCCAACCGGGACAGGGGGCCAATCTGGGCTACACCTTC
TRBV9	TRBD2	-	TRBJ2-5	CASSVDGGAGGKQYF	TGTGCCAGCAGCGTAGACGGGGGCGCGGGAGGGAAGCAGTACTTC
TRBV7-9	TRBD1	-	TRBJ2-7	CASSSAAGGYEQYF	TGTGCCAGCAGCTCTGCGGCAGGGGGCTACGAGCAGTACTTC
TRBV13	-	once	TRBJ2-5	CASSLAPTRGETQYF	TGTGCCAGCAGCTTAGCCCCGACTAGAGGAGAGACCCAGTACTTC
TRBV20-1	-	few	TRBJ1-2	CSARREFYGYTF	TGCAGTGCTAGACGGGAATTTTATGGCTACACCTTC
TRBV12-5	-	-	TRBJ1-2	CASGFDGYGYTF	TGTGCTAGTGGCTTCGACGGCTATGGCTACACCTTC
TRBV20-1	-	few	TRBJ2-6	CSARGIASGANVLTF	TGCAGTGCGAGGGGAATTGCCTCTGGGGCCAACGTCCTGACTTTC
TRBV12-5	-	-	TRBJ1-5	CASGYGAANQPQHF	TGTGCTAGTGGCTACGGGGCAGCGAATCAGCCCCAGCATTTT
TRBV28	-	-	TRBJ2-3	CASSSFLGQQGTDTQYF	TGTGCCAGCAGTTCTTTTCTTGGACAGCAAGGCACAGATACGCAGTATTTT
TRBV28	TRBD1	many	TRBJ2-1	CASTPRDSIGYNEQFF	TGTGCCAGCACCCCGAGGGACAGCATAGGCTACAATGAGCAGTTCTTC
TRBV12-3/TRBV12-4	TRBD1	-	TRBJ1-4	CASSRDRGLNEKLFF	TGTGCCAGCAGCAGGGACAGGGGGCTTAATGAAAAACTGTTTTTT
TRBV2	-	few	TRBJ1-4	CASRRESEKLFF	TGTGCCAGCAGACGGGAAAGTGAAAAACTGTTTTTT
TRBV5-6	-	few	TRBJ2-6	CASSLISSGANVLTF	TGTGCCAGCAGCTTGATCAGCTCTGGGGCCAACGTCCTGACTTTC
TRBV28	-	-	TRBJ2-5	CASSPQAGVGETQYF	TGTGCCAGCAGCCCCCAGGCAGGGGTGGGTGAGACCCAGTACTTC
TRBV5-1	TRBD2	-	TRBJ2-1	CASSLGPLGTSGRNEQFF	TGCGCCAGCAGCTTGGGACCCCTGGGGACTAGCGGTCGGAATGAGCAGTTCTTC
TRBV15	-	-	TRBJ1-5	CATSREGNSNQPQHF	TGTGCCACCAGCAGAGAGGGAAATAGCAATCAGCCCCAGCATTTT
TRBV29-1	TRBD1	-	TRBJ2-7	CSVGDRWNEQYF	TGCAGCGTTGGGGACAGGTGGAACGAGCAGTACTTC
TRBV24-1	-	-	TRBJ2-1	CATSDLMGADEQFF	TGTGCCACCAGTGATTTGATGGGGGCAGACGAGCAGTTCTTC
TRBV7-2	TRBD1	-	TRBJ1-5	CASSPGGLVNQPQHF	TGTGCCAGCAGCCCAGGGGGGCTGGTCAATCAGCCCCAGCATTTT